Each of the 29 T cell receptor beta chains below was sequenced from the same sample in a study of T cell clusters in autoimmune cytopenias. Some 38,000 genome equivalents of blood DNA were amplified for TRB. TRB rearrangements were amplified by touch-down multiplex PCR with mixed TRB-A/B primers. TCRdb reprocessed the multiplex PCR reads, keeping one entry per CDR3 protein, no DNA. This sample carries 6,000 to 7,000 distinct CDR3 sequences, with roughly 18% going to the ten biggest clones. This sample was also put to use in a study of T cell repertoires in aging, cancer and after chemotherapy.

Sequences were obtained from peripheral blood. Every receptor here comes from a human donor in good health.

This clonotype is deemed medium-sized by its frequency. The V gene is TRBV27, the J gene TRBJ2-7; the TCRdb D gene call, TRBD1, has no DNA to confirm it. The length of the CDR3 is 15 residues. Germline loops: CDR1 MNHEY, CDR2 SMNVEV (reference sequence). CDR3 sequence reads: CASSIGQGDPYEQYF.

This clonotype is medium-sized by frequency. This chain's CDR3 is CASGYRSEAFF. The rearrangement uses TRBV19 and TRBJ1-1; TCRdb calls TRBD1, which cannot be checked without DNA. Germline lookup yields CDR1 LNHDA and CDR2 SQIVND (reference sequence). The CDR3 loop spans 11 amino acids.

The V and J genes are TRBV7-6 and TRBJ1-6; lacking DNA, the TRBD1 call made by TCRdb goes unchecked. This CDR3 spans 12 amino acids. The germline CDR1 and CDR2 sequences are SGHVS and FNYEAQ. CDR3 amino acids: CASSLETGPLHF.

The chain carries TRBV27 and TRBJ1-5; TCRdb's assignment of TRBD1 cannot be checked, as there is no DNA. The CDR3 loop spans 16 amino acids. Germline CDR1 is MNHEY and CDR2 is SMNVEV (reference sequence). CDR3: CASSSFGQGANQPQHF.

J is TRBJ1-2 and V is TRBV6-1. The CDR3 length is 15 residues. Germline-derived CDR1 and CDR2 are MNHNS and SASEGT. Here the CDR3 reads CASSEGLRTGRGYTF.

This sequence joins TRBV18 and TRBJ1-1; as DNA is missing, the TRBD1 call by TCRdb cannot be tested. Germline V gives CDR1 KGHSH, CDR2 LQKENI. This CDR3 comprises 15 residues. This CDR3 reads CASSPGTGGRAEAFF.

This chain uses TRBV19 with TRBJ2-7; without DNA, the TCRdb call of TRBD1 cannot be checked. Germline values: CDR1 LNHDA, CDR2 SQIVND (reference sequence). This CDR3 has 16 residues. CDR3: CASSRDREPYSYEQYF.

Considering frequency, this clonotype is medium-sized. CDR3 sequence: CSVPKASGGQETQYF. The chain uses TRBV29-1 and TRBJ2-5; TCRdb gives TRBD2 as the D gene, but with no DNA this cannot be confirmed. Germline values: CDR1 SQVTM, CDR2 ANQGSEA. This CDR3 spans 15 amino acids.

This clonotype registers medium-sized (0.01 to 0.1%) by frequency. CDR3 loop: CASSSQGVGNTEAFF. The chain joins TRBV6-5 to TRBJ1-1. The CDR3 length is 15 residues. Germline-derived CDR1 and CDR2 are MNHEY and SVGAGI.

Its frequency marks this clonotype as medium-sized. The chain links TRBV19 to TRBJ1-1; with no DNA, the TCRdb D assignment of TRBD1 cannot be verified. This CDR3 is 13 amino acids long. The germline gives CDR1 LNHDA, CDR2 SQIVND (reference sequence). CDR3 loop: CAILKGGGTEAFF.

This clonotype registers medium-sized by frequency. Here the CDR3 reads CASRGVDDEQYF. This chain links TRBV27 with TRBJ2-7. The CDR3 consists of 12 residues. Germline values: CDR1 MNHEY, CDR2 SMNVEV (reference sequence).

Frequency places this clonotype as medium-sized. This chain connects TRBV15 to TRBJ1-5; TCRdb picks TRBD1, but there is no DNA to check that call. This CDR3 is 13 amino acids long. The germline V gene has CDR1 LNHNV and CDR2 YYDKDF (reference sequence). The CDR3 sequence: CATSQQDNQPQHF.

This sequence joins TRBV24-1 and TRBJ2-5; TCRdb designates TRBD2, a call that cannot be tested without DNA. The CDR3 runs to 18 residues. Germline CDR1 KGHDR, CDR2 SFDVKD. CDR3: CATSDLTTSGLPQETQYF.

V is TRBV29-1 and J is TRBJ2-1; TCRdb reports TRBD1, a call that lacks DNA to check it against. CDR3 length equals 14 residues. CDR1 is SQVTM and CDR2 is ANQGSEA in the germline V gene. This CDR3 reads CSVEKWGENNEQFF.

The J gene is TRBJ1-1, the V gene TRBV7-6; the TRBD1 assignment by TCRdb is unverifiable without DNA. The CDR3 loop spans 16 amino acids. The germline CDR1 and CDR2 sequences are SGHVS and FNYEAQ. The CDR3 spells CASSLVGGTPNTEAFF.

The chain uses TRBV12-3 or TRBV12-4 and TRBJ2-3; no DNA is available, so the TRBD2 call from TCRdb remains unchecked. The CDR3 loop spans 13 amino acids. The CDR3 loop is CASLAGGRDTQYF.

The rearrangement links TRBV20-1 to TRBJ2-7; TCRdb calls TRBD1, which cannot be checked without DNA. The CDR3 is 14 residues long. Germline values: CDR1 DFQATT, CDR2 SNEGSKA (reference sequence). The CDR3 spells CSAKGGGASYEQYF.

J is TRBJ1-1 and V is TRBV6-2 or TRBV6-3. From germline, CDR1 is MNHEY and CDR2 SVGEGT. The CDR3 spans 15 residues. CDR3 sequence: CASSYSTPAYTEAFF.

The chain's CDR3 is CASKYAGNTEAFF. The chain joins TRBV12-3 or TRBV12-4 to TRBJ1-1. This CDR3 region has 13 residues.

V is TRBV4-3 and J is TRBJ2-5; TCRdb selects TRBD2, and the lack of DNA leaves this call unchecked. In germline, CDR1 is LGHNA, CDR2 YSLEER. The CDR3 spans 17 residues. CDR3 in amino acids: CASSQVASGGAQETQYF.

This clonotype is called medium-sized based on its frequency. The V gene is TRBV30, the J gene TRBJ1-6; TCRdb indicates TRBD1, and absent DNA this call remains unverified. The CDR3 is 15 residues long. The germline CDR1 and CDR2 sequences are GTSNPN and SVGIG (reference sequence). The CDR3 loop reads CAWSSTGLVLTPLHF.

The V gene is TRBV10-3, the J gene TRBJ2-1; TCRdb outputs TRBD1, but without DNA this stays unchecked. The germline CDR1 and CDR2 sequences are ENHRY and SYGVKD. CDR3 size: 15 residues. CDR3 in amino acids: CAISSTGGSGNEQFF.

The V and J genes are TRBV19 and TRBJ1-6; TCRdb names TRBD1, which stays unverified in the absence of DNA. The germline CDR1 and CDR2 sequences are LNHDA and SQIVND (reference sequence). CDR3 length: 14 residues. The CDR3: CASSILGRNSPLHF. Based on the CDR3 plus reference TRBV19 and TRBJ1-6, the full variable domain is DGGITQSPKYLFRKEGQNVTLSCEQNLNHDAMYWYRQDPGQGLRLIYYSQIVNDFQKGDIAEGYSVSREKKESFPLTVTSAQKNPTAFYLCASSILGRNSPLHFGNGTRLTVT.

This clonotype ranks as medium-sized (0.01 to 0.1%) in terms of frequency. J is TRBJ2-1 and V is TRBV12-3 or TRBV12-4; lacking DNA, the TRBD1 call made by TCRdb goes unchecked. The CDR3 runs to 16 residues. The CDR3 protein is CASSSDRTRISNEQFF.

J is TRBJ2-7 and V is TRBV24-1; the D call of TRBD1 rests on TCRdb alone, since no DNA is present to check it. The CDR3 loop spans 15 amino acids. Germline V gene lookup returns CDR1 KGHDR and CDR2 SFDVKD. The CDR3 protein is CATSDPTTGSSEQYF.

The J gene is TRBJ2-1, the V gene TRBV12-3 or TRBV12-4; with no DNA, the TCRdb D assignment of TRBD2 cannot be verified. The CDR3 has 13 residues. The CDR3 loop is CASSRGLSNEQFF.

V and J are TRBV5-4 and TRBJ1-6; TCRdb designates TRBD1, a call that cannot be tested without DNA. The CDR3 sequence is 14 residues long. CDR1 is SGHNT and CDR2 is YYREEE in the germline V gene (reference sequence). The CDR3 here is CASSLGTGISPLHF. Full variable domain (remainder filled in from reference TRBV5-4 and TRBJ1-6): ETGVTQSPTHLIKTRGQQVTLRCSSQSGHNTVSWYQQALGQGPQFIFQYYREEENGRGNFPPRFSGLQFPNYSSELNVNALELDDSALYLCASSLGTGISPLHFGNGTRLTVT.

This clonotype registers medium-sized by frequency. CDR3 sequence: CASSLWGKRYEQYF. The chain employs TRBV12-3 or TRBV12-4 and TRBJ2-7; TCRdb designates TRBD1, a call that cannot be tested without DNA. The CDR3 is 14 residues long.

By frequency, this clonotype is medium-sized (0.01 to 0.1%). The V call is TRBV6-5, the J call TRBJ1-1. Germline-derived CDR1 and CDR2 are MNHEY and SVGAGI. The CDR3 consists of 15 residues. Here the CDR3 reads CASSEVGAGSTEAFF.